This TCR beta chain emerged from a study of healthy donors' naive CD4 and CD8 T cells. General observations from the study: Naive CD4+ and CD8+ cells reportedly differed in usage of most V and J genes. Roughly 13% of CD4/CD8 propensity variance appeared explained by V, J and CDR3 charge.

V lost 0 bases, J lost 4 bases, and 4 bases lay in between. Germline V gene sequence: CDR1 MNHEY, CDR2 SVGAGI. The CDR3 runs 12 residues. A few counts support this clonotype. Its antigen is as yet unknown. TCR libraries were built from 450 to 650 ng of total RNA by linear amplification. TCRdb fed the reads into MiXCR, producing one record per CDR3 protein. The sample holds about 180,000 distinct CDR3 sequences, under 85% seen once. The rearrangement uses TRBV6-5 and TRBJ2-7, with D unresolved. This sequence originates from a pool of human donors in good health; the sample pools cells from several healthy donors. The sample comprised naive CD4+ and CD8+ T cells sorted from blood, pooled from several donors. This chain's CDR3 is CASSYSPYEQYF. CDR3 coding DNA: TGTGCCAGCAGTTACTCCCCTTACGAGCAGTACTTC.